This T cell receptor beta chain appears in the sequencing data of a study of shared clonotypes between healthy human individuals (dated by TCRdb to the early 2020s). Background for the entire study: The cohort included three men and two women between 18 and 49 years of age. For each donor, three plates each were used for CD4 naive and CD4 memory, two plates were used for CD8 naive, and one plate was used for CD8 memory. To estimate repertoire size and how much clonotypes are shared between individuals, the study performed deep sequencing of blood TCR repertoires from about five healthy adults. To increase sequencing depth and limit assay-specific biases, TCR repertoire library preparation and sequencing were carried out by different laboratories using diverse techniques. Per donor, leukapheresis produced somewhere between about 0.9 and 9.5 billion PBMCs. Findings and caveats that apply to the study as a whole: Incomplete sequencing was indicated by rarefaction of sorted-subset datasets, despite the large sequencing depth. Based on pairwise subsampling, the degree of clonotype sharing among donors was expected to be affected by sequencing depth. The small number of donors limited the genetic and exposure-history diversity represented. Clonotypes shared by all four sorted-subset donors showed higher generation probabilities than non-shared clonotypes. Only blood was sampled, and tissue TCR repertoires likely differ from those in blood. Naive subsets generally had larger estimated clonotype richness than memory subsets. Sharing across a few donors was observed for roughly 5.4% of naive CD4, about 4% of naive CD8, about 2.5% of memory CD4, and approximately 0.41% of memory CD8 clonotypes.

The donors were healthy, HIV-negative adults with no recently reported acute infections or vaccinations. All donors were Caucasian adults living in Nashville, Tennessee, USA. CD4+ T cells were enriched by magnetic negative selection; naive cells were then positively selected on CD45RA, and the negative fraction formed the memory subset. Blood was collected by leukapheresis, and PBMCs were isolated by Ficoll-Histopaque density gradient centrifugation and then cryopreserved in liquid nitrogen vapor phase. Analytical flow cytometry was used to check the purity and quantity of each magnetically sorted T cell population. Genomic DNA was isolated from every sorted fraction and measured by UV absorbance on a Nanodrop 2000c. The junction carries 10 bases between V and J, which are trimmed by 4 bases and 0 bases respectively. CDR3 length: 16 amino acids, cysteine to phenylalanine. Here the CDR3 DNA is all that survives: 48 bases in frame from base 1. According to the germline V gene, CDR1 reads SNHLY and CDR2 reads FYNNEI.

Using the deep immunoSEQ assay, TCR CDR3 regions were amplified from genomic DNA by multiplex PCR. Extracted genomic DNA from each cell subset was distributed evenly across all wells of several immunoSEQ 96-well plates, and each plate was treated as a replicate. For sorted subsets, 200 to 250 ng genomic DNA, equal to some 30,000 T cell genomes, was loaded into each replicate PCR. Purified libraries were measured with a Qubit 3.0 fluorometer, size-checked on a Bioanalyzer 2100, and measured again with the KAPA Library Quantification kit. Every immunoSEQ 96-well plate was sequenced on a dedicated single-read 150-cycle Illumina NextSeq 550 flow cell. The paper's data handling went like this. Because the immunoSEQ output included only junctional sequences and no quality scores, the filtering could not be the same as the filtering used for full-length reads. To assign V/J genes and CDR3, sequences were annotated using PyIR, a Python wrapper for IgBLAST v1.9, with IMGT germline references. Any read was removed if the V/J assignment was weak (E-value above 1e-6), the CDR3 was missing, or the read contained stop codons, out-of-frame junctions, or ambiguous translated residues. V3J clonotypes were defined as sequences sharing an identical inferred V gene, J gene, and CDR3 amino acid sequence. To compute the percentage overlap between repertoires, the number of shared unique clonotypes was divided by the size of the smaller repertoire. Three approaches were used to assess repertoire richness: RTK rarefaction, the Chao1 estimator, and Recon v2.1 estimates of unobserved clonotypes. Generation probabilities for all TCRbeta clonotypes obtained by the gDNA method from a handful of donors were computed using OLGA. What TCRdb holds here is the immuneACCESS table cut down to in-frame rearrangements. Part of the clones is not present; checked against another copy, under half of the missing clones reflect an unresolved V gene, and the others are unexplained. That table is the source of V, J and clone size, and D and trimming were worked out from the DNA. The sample has 2,100,000 or so clones on record, approximately 96% of them singletons. The ten most abundant clones make up roughly 0.13% of the sample.

Note on this clone: The specificity of this receptor is unknown. No base-level quality is on record; no much larger clone is a single base apart.

This TCR was sampled from a man aged 18 to 29 in good health. The sequencing input was naive CD4+ T cells sorted from blood. This specimen's cell subset or site label, interpreted: CD45RA+ positively selected. The V gene is TRBV2 and the J gene is TRBJ1-6; no D gene can be assigned with confidence. The CDR3 reads CASSGKLSSYNSPLHF. The nucleotide sequence is given as TGTGCCAGCAGTGGGAAGCTAAGCTCCTATAATTCACCCCTCCACTTT.